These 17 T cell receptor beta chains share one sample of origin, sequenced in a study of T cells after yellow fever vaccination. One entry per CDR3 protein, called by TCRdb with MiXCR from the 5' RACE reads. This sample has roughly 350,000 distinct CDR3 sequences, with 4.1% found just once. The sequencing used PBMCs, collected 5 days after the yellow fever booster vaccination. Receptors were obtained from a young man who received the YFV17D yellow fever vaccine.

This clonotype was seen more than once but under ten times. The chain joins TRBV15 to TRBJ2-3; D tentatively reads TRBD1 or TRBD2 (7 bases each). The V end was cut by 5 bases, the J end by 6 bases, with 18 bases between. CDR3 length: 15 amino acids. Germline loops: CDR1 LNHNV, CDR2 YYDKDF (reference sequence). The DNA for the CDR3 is TGTGCCACCAGCTTTGAGGGCAGGGGGGGCGATACGCAGTATTTT. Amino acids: CATSFEGRGGDTQYF.

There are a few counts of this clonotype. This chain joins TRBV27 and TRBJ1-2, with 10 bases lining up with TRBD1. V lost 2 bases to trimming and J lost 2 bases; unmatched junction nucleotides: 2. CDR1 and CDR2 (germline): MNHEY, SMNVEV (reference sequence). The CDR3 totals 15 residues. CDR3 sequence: CASSLQGQGNYGYTF. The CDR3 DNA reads TGTGCCAGCAGTTTACAGGGACAGGGGAACTATGGCTACACCTTC.

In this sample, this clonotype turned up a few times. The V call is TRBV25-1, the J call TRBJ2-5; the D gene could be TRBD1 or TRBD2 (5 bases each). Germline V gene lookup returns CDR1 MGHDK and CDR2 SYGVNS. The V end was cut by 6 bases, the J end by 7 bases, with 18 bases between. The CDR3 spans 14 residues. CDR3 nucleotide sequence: TGTGCCAGCAGGGCTGGGGGAACGGAAGGGACCCAGTACTTC. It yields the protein CASRAGGTEGTQYF. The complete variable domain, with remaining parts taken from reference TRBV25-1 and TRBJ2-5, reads EADIYQTPRYLVIGTGKKITLECSQTMGHDKMYWYQQDPGMELHLIHYSYGVNSTEKGDLSSESTVSRIRTEHFPLTLESARPSHTSQYLCASRAGGTEGTQYFGPGTRLLVL.

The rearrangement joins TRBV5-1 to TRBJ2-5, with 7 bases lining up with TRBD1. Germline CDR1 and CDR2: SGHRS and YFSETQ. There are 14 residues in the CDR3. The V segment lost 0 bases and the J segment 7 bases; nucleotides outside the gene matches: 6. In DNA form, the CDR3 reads TGCGCCAGCAGCTTGGGGACAGGCCCCGGGACCCAGTACTTC. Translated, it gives CASSLGTGPGTQYF.

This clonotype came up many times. CDR3 loop: CASTGVDGGTQYF. The DNA for the CDR3 is TGCGCCAGCACCGGGGTGGACGGAGGGACCCAGTACTTC. The chain combines TRBV10-2 with TRBJ2-5; D is perhaps TRBD2 (5 bases). The CDR3 extends over 13 amino acids. The V gene's germline CDR1 is WSHSY and CDR2 SAAADI. Trimming cost V 7 bases and J 7 bases, with 16 bases left between them.

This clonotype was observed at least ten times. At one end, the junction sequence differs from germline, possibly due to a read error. CDR3 sequence reads: CASSDRGDSSDEQYF. In DNA form, the CDR3 reads TGTGCCAGCAGCGATAGGGGGGATTCCTCCGACGAGCAGTACTTC. The chain uses TRBV7-2 and TRBJ2-7; D may be TRBD1 or TRBD2 (6 bases each). Germline assignment: CDR1 SGHTA and CDR2 FQGNSA. The CDR3 runs 15 residues. Full variable domain (outside the CDR3, taken from reference TRBV7-2 and TRBJ2-7): GAGVSQSPSNKVTEKGKDVELRCDPISGHTALYWYRQSLGQGLEFLIYFQGNSAPDKSGLPSDRFSAERTGGSVSTLTIQRTQQEDSAVYLCASSDRGDSSDEQYFGPGTRLTVT.

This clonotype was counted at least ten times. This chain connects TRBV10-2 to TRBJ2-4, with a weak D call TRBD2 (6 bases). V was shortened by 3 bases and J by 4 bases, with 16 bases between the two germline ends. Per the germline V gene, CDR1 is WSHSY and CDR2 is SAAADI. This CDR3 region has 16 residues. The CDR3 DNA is TGCGCCAGCAGTGATACCAGGGAGGTCGGTAAAAACATTCAGTACTTC. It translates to CASSDTREVGKNIQYF.

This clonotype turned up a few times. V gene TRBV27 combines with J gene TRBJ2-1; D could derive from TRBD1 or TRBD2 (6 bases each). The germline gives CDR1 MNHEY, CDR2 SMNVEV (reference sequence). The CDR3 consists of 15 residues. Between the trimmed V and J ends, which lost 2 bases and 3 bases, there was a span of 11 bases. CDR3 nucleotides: TGTGCCAGCAGTTTAGACGGGGGCGACTACAATGAGCAGTTCTTC. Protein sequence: CASSLDGGDYNEQFF.

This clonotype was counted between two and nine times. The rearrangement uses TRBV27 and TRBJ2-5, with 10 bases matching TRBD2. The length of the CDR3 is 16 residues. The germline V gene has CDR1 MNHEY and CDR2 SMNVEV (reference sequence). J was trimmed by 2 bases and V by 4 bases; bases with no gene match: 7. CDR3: CASSSIAGGLQETQYF. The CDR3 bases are TGTGCCAGCAGTTCAATAGCGGGGGGCCTACAAGAGACCCAGTACTTC.

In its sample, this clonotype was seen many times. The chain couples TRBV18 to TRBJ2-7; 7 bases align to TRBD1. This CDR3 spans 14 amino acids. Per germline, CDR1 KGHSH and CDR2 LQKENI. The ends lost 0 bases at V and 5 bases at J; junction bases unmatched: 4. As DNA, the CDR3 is TGTGCCAGCTCACCACCGAACAGGGGCCACGAGCAGTACTTC. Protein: CASSPPNRGHEQYF.

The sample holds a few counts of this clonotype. CDR3 sequence: CASSPSGSGEGWLRTQYF. In DNA form, the CDR3 reads TGCGCCAGCAGCCCCTCAGGGTCAGGGGAAGGATGGCTCCGTACGCAGTATTTT. The chain combines TRBV5-1 with TRBJ2-3; tentatively, D is TRBD1 (6 bases). The CDR3 is 18 residues long. Germline V gives CDR1 SGHRS, CDR2 YFSETQ. V lost 4 bases, J lost 8 bases, and 29 bases lay in between.

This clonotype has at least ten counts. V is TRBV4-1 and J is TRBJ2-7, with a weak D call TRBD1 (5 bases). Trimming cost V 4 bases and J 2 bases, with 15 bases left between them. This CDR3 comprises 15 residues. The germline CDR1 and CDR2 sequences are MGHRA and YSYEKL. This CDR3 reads CASSPGWQGTYEQYF. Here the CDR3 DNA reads TGCGCCAGCAGCCCGGGCTGGCAGGGAACCTACGAGCAGTACTTC.

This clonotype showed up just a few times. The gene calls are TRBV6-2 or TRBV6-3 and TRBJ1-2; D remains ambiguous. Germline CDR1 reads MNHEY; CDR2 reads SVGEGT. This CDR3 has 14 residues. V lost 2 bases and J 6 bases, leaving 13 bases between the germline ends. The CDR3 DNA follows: TGTGCCAGCAGTTACGTAACGCAAGAGGATGGCTACACCTTC. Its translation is CASSYVTQEDGYTF.

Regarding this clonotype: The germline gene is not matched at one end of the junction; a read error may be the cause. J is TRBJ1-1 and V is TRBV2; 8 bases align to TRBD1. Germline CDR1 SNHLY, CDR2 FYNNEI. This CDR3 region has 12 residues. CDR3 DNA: TGTGCCAACAGTGGGACAGGCAATGAAGCTTTCTTT. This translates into CANSGTGNEAFF.

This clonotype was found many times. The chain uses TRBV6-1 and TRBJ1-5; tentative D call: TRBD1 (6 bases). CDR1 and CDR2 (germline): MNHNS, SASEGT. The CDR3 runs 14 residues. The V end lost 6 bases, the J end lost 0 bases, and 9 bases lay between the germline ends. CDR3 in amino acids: CASRQGFSNQPQHF. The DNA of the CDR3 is TGTGCCAGCAGACAGGGATTTAGCAATCAGCCCCAGCATTTT.

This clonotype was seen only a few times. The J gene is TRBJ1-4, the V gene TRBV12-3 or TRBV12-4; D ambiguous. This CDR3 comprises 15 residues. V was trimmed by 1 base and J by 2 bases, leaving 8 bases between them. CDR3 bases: TGTGCCAGCAGTTTAGACCGGACTACTAATGAAAAACTGTTTTTT. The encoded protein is CASSLDRTTNEKLFF.

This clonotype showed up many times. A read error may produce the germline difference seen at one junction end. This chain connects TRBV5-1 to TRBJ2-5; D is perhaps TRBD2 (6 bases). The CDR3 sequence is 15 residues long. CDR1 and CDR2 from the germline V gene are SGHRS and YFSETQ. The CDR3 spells CASSLGGQRQETQYF. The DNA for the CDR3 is TGCGCCAGCAGTTTGGGAGGCCAGCGACAAGAGACCCAGTACTTC.